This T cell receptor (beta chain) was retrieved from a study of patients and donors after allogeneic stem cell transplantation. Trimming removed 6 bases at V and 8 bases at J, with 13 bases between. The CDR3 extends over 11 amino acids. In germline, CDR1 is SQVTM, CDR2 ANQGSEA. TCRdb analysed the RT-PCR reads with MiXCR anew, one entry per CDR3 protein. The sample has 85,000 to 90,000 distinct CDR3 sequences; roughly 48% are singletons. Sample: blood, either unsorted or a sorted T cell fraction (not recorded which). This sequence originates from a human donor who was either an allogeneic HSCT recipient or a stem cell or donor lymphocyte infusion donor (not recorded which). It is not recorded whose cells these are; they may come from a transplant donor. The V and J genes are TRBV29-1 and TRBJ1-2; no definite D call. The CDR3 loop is CSVRGREGYTF. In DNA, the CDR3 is TGCAGCGTCAGAGGGCGGGAAGGCTACACCTTC.